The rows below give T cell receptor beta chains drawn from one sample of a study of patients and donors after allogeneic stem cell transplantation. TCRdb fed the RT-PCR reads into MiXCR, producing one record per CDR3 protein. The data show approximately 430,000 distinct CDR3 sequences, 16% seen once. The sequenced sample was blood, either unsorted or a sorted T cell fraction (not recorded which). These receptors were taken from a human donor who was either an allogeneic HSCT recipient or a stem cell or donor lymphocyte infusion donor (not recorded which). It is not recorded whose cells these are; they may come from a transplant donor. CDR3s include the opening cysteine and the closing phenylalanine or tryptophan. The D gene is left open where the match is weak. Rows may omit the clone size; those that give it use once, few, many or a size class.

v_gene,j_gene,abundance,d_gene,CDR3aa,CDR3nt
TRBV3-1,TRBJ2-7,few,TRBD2,CASSHGTTPQQYF,TGTGCCAGCAGCCATGGGACTACCCCGCAGCAGTACTTC
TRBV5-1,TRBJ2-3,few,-,CASSFPEPTDTQYF,TGCGCCAGCAGTTTCCCCGAACCCACAGATACGCAGTATTTT
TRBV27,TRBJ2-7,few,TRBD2,CASIAGGLSYEQYF,TGTGCCAGCATAGCGGGGGGGCTCTCCTACGAGCAGTACTTC
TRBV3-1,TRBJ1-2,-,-,CASSQQGNGYTF,TGTGCCAGCAGCCAGCAAGGGAATGGCTACACCTTC
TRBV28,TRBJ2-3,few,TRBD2,CASSFGPSGDVSDTQYF,TGTGCCAGCAGTTTCGGACCTAGCGGGGATGTTTCAGATACGCAGTATTTT
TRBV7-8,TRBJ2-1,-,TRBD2,CASSTRTSGRVRNEQFF,TGTGCCAGCAGCACCCGGACTAGCGGGAGAGTGCGAAATGAGCAGTTCTTC
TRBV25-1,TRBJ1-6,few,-,CASSEVRVSPLHF,TGTGCCAGCAGTGAGGTTCGGGTTTCACCCCTCCACTTT
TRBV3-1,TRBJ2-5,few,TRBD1,CASRLRQGARETQYF,TGTGCCAGCAGACTTAGACAGGGGGCTCGGGAGACCCAGTACTTC
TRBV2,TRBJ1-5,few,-,CASSEGGRQPQHF,TGTGCCAGCAGTGAAGGAGGGCGTCAGCCCCAGCATTTT
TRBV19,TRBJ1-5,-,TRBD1,CASSWGVRGFNQPQHF,TGTGCCAGTAGTTGGGGAGTCAGGGGGTTTAATCAGCCCCAGCATTTT
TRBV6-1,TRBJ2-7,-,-,CASSERLGYEQYF,TGTGCCAGCAGTGAAAGACTAGGTTACGAGCAGTACTTC
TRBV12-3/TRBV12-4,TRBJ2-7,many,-,CASSFAGVYDEQYF,TGTGCCAGCAGTTTCGCGGGTGTCTACGACGAGCAGTACTTC
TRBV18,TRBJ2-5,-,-,CASSRAATGETQYF,TGTGCCAGCTCAAGGGCCGCGACTGGAGAGACCCAGTACTTC
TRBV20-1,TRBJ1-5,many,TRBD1,CSAGRQGESNQPQHF,TGCAGTGCTGGGCGACAGGGGGAGAGCAATCAGCCCCAGCATTTT
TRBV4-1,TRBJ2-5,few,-,CASSQVQGKETQYF,TGCGCCAGCAGCCAAGTGCAGGGTAAGGAGACCCAGTACTTC
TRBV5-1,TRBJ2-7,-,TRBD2,CASSISGLPFYEQYF,TGCGCCAGCAGTATTAGCGGGCTACCCTTCTACGAGCAGTACTTC
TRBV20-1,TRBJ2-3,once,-,CSARAPPDTQYF,TGCAGTGCTAGAGCCCCCCCGGATACGCAGTATTTT
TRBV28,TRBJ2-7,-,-,CASSLNGVREQYF,TGTGCCAGCAGTTTAAATGGTGTGCGCGAGCAGTACTTC
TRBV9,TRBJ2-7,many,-,CASSVGGYEQYF,TGTGCCAGCAGTGTAGGGGGCTACGAGCAGTACTTC
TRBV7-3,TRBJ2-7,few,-,CASSLNFDRSYEQYF,TGTGCCAGCAGCTTAAACTTTGACAGATCCTACGAGCAGTACTTC
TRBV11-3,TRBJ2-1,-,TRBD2,CASSLGTSGSSNEQFF,TGTGCCAGCAGCTTAGGGACTAGCGGGAGTTCAAATGAGCAGTTCTTC
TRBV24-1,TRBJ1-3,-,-,CATSDPGRAGNTIYF,TGTGCCACCAGTGATCCCGGCAGGGCTGGAAACACCATATATTTT
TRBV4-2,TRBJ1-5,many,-,CASSQKNGGRNQPQHF,TGTGCCAGCAGCCAGAAAAACGGGGGGCGTAATCAGCCCCAGCATTTT
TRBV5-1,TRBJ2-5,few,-,CASSLGVAAGGLIETQYF,TGCGCCAGCAGCTTGGGGGTGGCCGCGGGCGGCTTGATAGAGACCCAGTACTTC
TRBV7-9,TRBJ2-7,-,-,CASSLPQVYEQYF,TGTGCCAGCAGCCTCCCCCAGGTTTACGAGCAGTACTTC
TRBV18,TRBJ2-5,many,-,CASSSNRETQYF,TGTGCCAGCTCATCAAATAGAGAGACCCAGTACTTC
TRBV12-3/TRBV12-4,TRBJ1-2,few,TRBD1,CASSLHRGYGYTF,TGTGCCAGCAGTTTACACAGGGGGTATGGCTACACCTTC
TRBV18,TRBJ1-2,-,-,CASSPPTVLNYGYTF,TGTGCCAGCTCACCACCGACGGTGCTTAACTATGGCTACACCTTC
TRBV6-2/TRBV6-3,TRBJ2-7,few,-,CASKDRSSYEQYF,TGTGCCAGCAAGGACCGGAGCTCCTACGAGCAGTACTTC
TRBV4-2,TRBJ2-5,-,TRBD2,CASSQEAGGKQETQYF,TGTGCCAGCAGCCAAGAGGCGGGGGGGAAGCAAGAGACCCAGTACTTC
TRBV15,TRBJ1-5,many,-,CATSRERGSVWPQHF,TGTGCCACCAGCAGAGAACGCGGTAGTGTTTGGCCCCAGCATTTT
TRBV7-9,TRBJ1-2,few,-,CASSLEGPNYGYTF,TGTGCCAGCAGCTTAGAGGGCCCTAACTATGGCTACACCTTC